This is a list of T cell receptor beta chains from one sample in a study of T cells after yellow fever vaccination. MiXCR was run by TCRdb on the 5' RACE reads, yielding one entry per CDR3 protein. The profile covers about 99,000 distinct CDR3 sequences, with roughly 6% appearing a single time and about two fifths taken by the ten largest. The sequencing used CD8+ T cells sorted from PBMCs, collected 10 days after the yellow fever booster vaccination. These TCRs come from a man aged 18 to 29 who received the YFV17D yellow fever vaccine. The CDR3 runs from the conserved cysteine through the conserved F or W. D genes are given only for firm matches. Clone size is given for some rows only: seen once, a few or many times, or a class if the clone is expanded.

v_gene: TRBV7-9; d_gene: TRBD1; j_gene: TRBJ1-1; abundance: NA; CDR3aa: CASSQGQTEAFF; CDR3nt: TGTGCCAGCAGCCAGGGACAGACAGAAGCTTTCTTT
v_gene: TRBV27; d_gene: NA; j_gene: TRBJ1-5; abundance: few; CDR3aa: CASSLHGTNQPQHF; CDR3nt: TGTGCCAGCAGTTTACACGGGACCAATCAGCCCCAGCATTTT
v_gene: TRBV6-5; d_gene: NA; j_gene: TRBJ1-1; abundance: NA; CDR3aa: CASSPHKNTEAFF; CDR3nt: TGTGCCAGCAGCCCCCATAAGAACACTGAAGCTTTCTTT
v_gene: TRBV6-5; d_gene: NA; j_gene: TRBJ1-2; abundance: NA; CDR3aa: CASSWDNENYGYTF; CDR3nt: TGTGCCAGCAGTTGGGACAACGAAAACTATGGCTACACCTTC
v_gene: TRBV27; d_gene: NA; j_gene: TRBJ2-7; abundance: NA; CDR3aa: CASSERPQGYEQYF; CDR3nt: TGTGCCAGCAGTGAGCGACCCCAGGGCTACGAGCAGTACTTC
v_gene: TRBV20-1; d_gene: NA; j_gene: TRBJ1-1; abundance: many; CDR3aa: CSPRGGYDATEAFF; CDR3nt: TGCAGTCCGCGCGGGGGGTATGATGCCACTGAAGCTTTCTTT
v_gene: TRBV11-2; d_gene: TRBD2; j_gene: TRBJ2-1; abundance: NA; CDR3aa: CASSPTTSGHNEQFF; CDR3nt: TGTGCCAGCAGCCCAACGACTAGCGGGCACAATGAGCAGTTCTTC
v_gene: TRBV9; d_gene: NA; j_gene: TRBJ1-6; abundance: NA; CDR3aa: CASSTSSYNSPLHF; CDR3nt: TGTGCCAGCAGCACCAGTTCCTATAATTCACCCCTCCACTTT
v_gene: TRBV3-1; d_gene: TRBD1; j_gene: TRBJ1-2; abundance: NA; CDR3aa: CASSQAGQGAVNYGYTF; CDR3nt: TGTGCCAGCAGCCAGGCGGGACAGGGGGCGGTTAACTATGGCTACACCTTC
v_gene: TRBV7-9; d_gene: NA; j_gene: TRBJ1-2; abundance: few; CDR3aa: CASSAYQAGTGYGYTF; CDR3nt: TGTGCCAGCAGCGCGTACCAAGCCGGGACGGGTTATGGCTACACCTTC
v_gene: TRBV13; d_gene: NA; j_gene: TRBJ2-5; abundance: NA; CDR3aa: CASSGGRETQYF; CDR3nt: TGTGCCAGCAGCGGGGGGAGAGAGACCCAGTACTTC
v_gene: TRBV5-1; d_gene: TRBD1; j_gene: TRBJ2-7; abundance: many; CDR3aa: CASSAHRGTYEQYF; CDR3nt: TGCGCCAGCAGCGCCCACAGGGGCACCTACGAGCAGTACTTC
v_gene: TRBV12-5; d_gene: TRBD2; j_gene: TRBJ2-1; abundance: few; CDR3aa: CASGPLAGAYNEQFF; CDR3nt: TGTGCTAGTGGGCCTCTAGCGGGGGCGTACAATGAGCAGTTCTTC